This TCR beta chain was identified during a study of shared clonotypes between healthy human individuals. The study's findings and limits: Sampling used blood alone; tissue repertoires probably differ. Donor clonotype sharing was expected to depend on sequencing depth.

Original analysis: ImmunoSEQ gave junction-only sequences without quality scores, so filtering differed. Sequenced by immunoSEQ multiplex PCR; TCRdb stores in-frame clones only, minus some. V and J calls and clone size are as listed in that table; D and trimming were resolved from the DNA. The repertoire has about 520,000 clones, about 85% of them found once; the top ten carry roughly 13%. J gave up 5 bases and V 2 bases, and 2 bases lay outside the gene matches. This CDR3 has 14 residues. Germline V CDR1 and CDR2: LGHNA, YNFKEQ. With regard to this clone: Its target is not known.

Genomic DNA came from approximately 92 million PBMCs in unsorted samples. Sample: PBMCs. The TCR comes from a woman aged 40-49 years in good health. Some clones in this sample may be carry-over from other donors' samples. The chain employs TRBV4-2 and TRBJ2-3, with 9 positions matching TRBD2. The CDR3 DNA follows: TGTGCCAGCAGCCAACAACTAGCGGGAGATACGCAGTATTTT. This encodes CASSQQLAGDTQYF.